The present T cell receptor beta chain was sequenced within a study of blood T cells in healthy people across ages (dated by TCRdb to 2014 to 2015). Study-wide context: In model experiments, template switching captured roughly one uniquely barcoded TCR beta cDNA molecule for every two T cells. To track age-related changes in TCR beta repertoire diversity, the study relied on deep sequencing normalized with unique cDNA molecular identifiers. The donors were divided into four age groups: young (average around 16 years), middle-aged (under 40), aged (under 70) and long-lived (about 79). To avoid experimental bias, donors of different ages were distributed randomly across sequencing lanes. Two additional independent replicas of 1 million unique cDNA reads from the same blood draw were analyzed for two donors (one aged 18 to 29 and one aged 80 or older). Study-wide conclusions, independent of this receptor: Total diversity estimates from one million sequenced T cells were considered lower bounds and underestimates. Compared with the aged group, the long-lived group had more naive CD4+ T cells, fewer expanded clones and increased TCR diversity, suggesting age selection. Because profiling used bulk unsorted PBMCs, naive and antigen-experienced compartments could not be compared conclusively. There was a strong correlation between observed TCR beta diversity and the percentage of naive T cells measured by flow cytometry. The CMV infection status of donors was not known, potentially confounding age-related changes in expanded clonotypes. As age increased, observed TCR beta diversity per million T cells dropped in a roughly linear way, and a significant reduction was already evident by age roughly 36.

CDR1 and CDR2 (ENHRY, SYGVKD) derive from the germline V gene. Relative to germline, V is missing 10 bases and J is missing 5 bases, with 10 bases of the junction outside any gene match. Including cysteine and phenylalanine, the CDR3 has 14 amino acids. Only the CDR3 DNA stays, 42 bases, in frame from base 1. Library generation was performed with 5' RACE. The reads were generated on an Illumina HiSeq 2500. The second PCR ran for roughly 7 to 11 cycles and used a J-beta primer mix along with a sample-barcoded 5' primer. A template-switch 5' adaptor carrying 12 random nucleotides introduced a unique molecular identifier onto each TCR beta cDNA molecule. At least 2.5 million CDR3-containing paired-end reads were obtained from each sample. First-strand cDNA was synthesized from all RNA with the Mint cDNA synthesis kit, primed by a TRBC-specific oligonucleotide. After uracil-DNA glycosylase treatment, a first 18-cycle PCR used universal primers M1SS and BC2_uni_R on all cDNA. Turning to the authors' computational methods: For normalization, 1 million high-quality reads, each with a distinct molecular identifier, were randomly selected from each sample. Reads sharing molecular identifiers were discarded rather than binned into consensus sequences. MiTCR, with a Q25 quality threshold and the strictest error-elimination algorithm, was used for CDR3 identification, clonotype clustering and error correction. A nonparametric unseen species model with Euler transformation was used to estimate lower-bound total TCR beta diversity. TCRdb reprocessing: public reads trimmed at Q25 with fastp, clones called with MiXCR, in-frame beta chains kept. A single entry per CDR3 protein holds the most common genes and DNA from its merged rows. What appears here as the V and J calls and clone size reflects TCRdb's work, not the paper's. Here the sample has just over 800,000 distinct CDR3 sequences; approximately 59% occur a single time. The top ten constitute approximately 30% of the sample.

This clonotype was observed at least ten times. Its target antigen remains unknown. No base qualities exist here, and no much larger clone lies one base off it. Donors were 39 systemically healthy Caucasian individuals from Russia aged 6 to 90 years. About 10 milliliters of peripheral blood were drawn from each donor into EDTA-treated Vacutainer tubes. Ficoll-Paque density-gradient centrifugation was used to isolate PBMCs, with at least 6.5 million per sample. Trizol reagent was used to extract total RNA from the PBMCs, yielding at least 6 micrograms per sample. For every donor, an aliquot of PBMCs went through flow cytometry to measure the percentages of naive CD45RAhigh/CD27high T cells.

The receptor's source is a man younger than 40 in good health. Sequences were obtained from blood. The chain was built from TRBV10-3 and TRBJ1-2; 10 central nucleotides agree with TRBD1. The sequenced DNA: TGTGCCACTACCCCGGGACAGGGGCAATATGGCTACACCTTC. Protein translation: CATTPGQGQYGYTF.